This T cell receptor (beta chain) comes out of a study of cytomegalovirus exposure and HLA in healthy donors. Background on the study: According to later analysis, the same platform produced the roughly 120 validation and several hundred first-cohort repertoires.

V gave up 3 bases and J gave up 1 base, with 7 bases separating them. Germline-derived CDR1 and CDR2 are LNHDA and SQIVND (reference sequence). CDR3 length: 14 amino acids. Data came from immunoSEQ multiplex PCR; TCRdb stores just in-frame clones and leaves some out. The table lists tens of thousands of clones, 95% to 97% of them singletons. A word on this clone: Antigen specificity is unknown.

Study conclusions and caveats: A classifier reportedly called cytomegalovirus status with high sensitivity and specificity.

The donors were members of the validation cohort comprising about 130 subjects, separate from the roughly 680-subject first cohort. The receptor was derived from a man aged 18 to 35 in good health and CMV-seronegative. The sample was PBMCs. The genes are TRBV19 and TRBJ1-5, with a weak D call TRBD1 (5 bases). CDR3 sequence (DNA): TGTGCCAGTAGTATCGGGGGAAGCAATCAGCCCCAGCATTTT. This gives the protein CASSIGGSNQPQHF.